This TCR beta chain came from a study of T-cell memory formation after mild COVID-19. The study, taken as a whole, reports: Clones shrinking between day 15 and 85 showed a balanced CD4/CD8 split, and those that grew later tilted toward CD4+.

TCRdb re-called the 5' RACE reads with MiXCR, one entry per CDR3 protein. The repertoire holds about 350,000 distinct CDR3 sequences, around 20% seen once, with 21% in the top ten. Only a few counts were recorded for this clonotype. Its antigen is not identified. This TCR derives from a man between 18 and 29 years old who had mild COVID-19 (a few samples of this study predate the infection). Cell type and time point are not known. The sequencing input was PBMCs or a T cell subset sorted from them (not recorded which).

Here the CDR3 DNA reads TGTGCCAGCAACTCGGACAGGGGGTACACTGAAGCTTTCTTT. It specifies CASNSDRGYTEAFF. This chain connects TRBV2 to TRBJ1-1; TRBD1 agrees at 10 bases. Germline CDR1 reads SNHLY; CDR2 reads FYNNEI. V trimming: 7 bases; J trimming: 3 bases; junction bases outside the gene matches: 5. CDR3 length equals 14 residues. The full variable domain, with the rest looked up from reference TRBV2 and TRBJ1-1, is EPEVTQTPSHQVTQMGQEVILRCVPISNHLYFYWYRQILGQKVEFLVSFYNNEISEKSEIFDDQFSVERPDGSNFTLKIRSTKLEDSAMYFCASNSDRGYTEAFFGQGTRLTVV.